This T cell receptor (beta chain) was recorded in a study of spatial heterogeneity in lung cancer. At the level of the study: Beta-chain sequences were consistently detected more often than alpha-chain sequences.

Sample time point: sample taken at primary tumor resection. Sequencing of whole RNA from tumor, nontumor lung or frozen PBMC involved no sorting. Study-wide results and limits: The number of expanded tumor alpha and beta chains correlated with mutation number. The counts of expanded TCRs, ubiquitous and regional, tracked ubiquitous and regional nonsynonymous mutations, respectively.

Regarding this clonotype: No antigen is known for it.

Individual TCR cDNA molecules each bore their own unique molecular identifier. A single record per CDR3 protein comes from TCRdb applying MiXCR to the 5' RACE reads. The top ten clones hold around 7.5% of a sample with roughly 3,000 distinct CDR3 sequences, about 16% of them seen once. This CDR3 has 14 residues. J was trimmed by 2 bases and V by 6 bases; bases with no gene match: 6. Germline loops: CDR1 WSHSY, CDR2 SAAADI. This specimen consisted of lung tumor tissue, obtained at surgery. The clonotype originates from a female donor with early-stage non-small cell lung cancer. V usage is TRBV10-2 and J usage is TRBJ1-2, with 7 bases lining up with TRBD1. The CDR3 DNA is TGCGCCAGCAGGGAGACAGGGTACAACTATGGCTACACCTTC. Translation: CASRETGYNYGYTF.